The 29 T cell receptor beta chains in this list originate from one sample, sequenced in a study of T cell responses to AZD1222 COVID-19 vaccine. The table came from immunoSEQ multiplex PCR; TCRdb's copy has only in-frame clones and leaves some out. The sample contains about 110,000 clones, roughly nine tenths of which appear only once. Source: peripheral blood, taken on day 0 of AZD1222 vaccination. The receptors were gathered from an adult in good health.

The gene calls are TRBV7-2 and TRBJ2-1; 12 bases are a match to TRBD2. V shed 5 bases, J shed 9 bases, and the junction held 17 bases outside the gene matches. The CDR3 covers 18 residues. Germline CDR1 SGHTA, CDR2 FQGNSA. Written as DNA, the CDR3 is TGTGCCAGCAGCCCGCAAGGACTAGCGGGGCGAATTGGCGGTGAGCAGTTCTTC. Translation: CASSPQGLAGRIGGEQFF.

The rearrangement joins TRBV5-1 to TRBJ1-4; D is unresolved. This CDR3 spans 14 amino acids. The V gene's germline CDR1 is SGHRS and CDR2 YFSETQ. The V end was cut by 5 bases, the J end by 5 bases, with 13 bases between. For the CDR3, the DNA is TGCGCCAGCAGTACGAATTCCCACAATGAAAAACTGTTTTTT. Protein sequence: CASSTNSHNEKLFF. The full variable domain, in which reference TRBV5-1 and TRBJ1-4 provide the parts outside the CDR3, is KAGVTQTPRYLIKTRGQQVTLSCSPISGHRSVSWYQQTPGQGLQFLFEYFSETQRNKGNFPGRFSGRQFSNSRSEMNVSTLELGDSALYLCASSTNSHNEKLFFGSGTQLSVL.

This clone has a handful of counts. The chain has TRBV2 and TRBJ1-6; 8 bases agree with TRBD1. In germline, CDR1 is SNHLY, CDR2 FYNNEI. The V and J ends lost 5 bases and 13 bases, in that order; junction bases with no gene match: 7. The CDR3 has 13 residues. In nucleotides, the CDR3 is TGTGCCAGCAGTTCCCAGGGGGCCGAGCCCCTCCACTTT. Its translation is CASSSQGAEPLHF.

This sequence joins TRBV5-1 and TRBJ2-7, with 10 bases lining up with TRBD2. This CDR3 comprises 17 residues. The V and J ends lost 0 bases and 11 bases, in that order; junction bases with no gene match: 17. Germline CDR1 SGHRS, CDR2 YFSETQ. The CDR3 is CASSLEGLADNPTYEYF. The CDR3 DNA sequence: TGCGCCAGCAGCTTGGAAGGACTAGCGGATAATCCTACCTACGAGTACTTC.

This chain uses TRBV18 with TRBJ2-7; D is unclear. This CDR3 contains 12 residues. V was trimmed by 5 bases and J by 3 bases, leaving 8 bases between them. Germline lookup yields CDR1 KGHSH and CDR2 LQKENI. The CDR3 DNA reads TGTGCCAGCTCATTGGACGGCTACGAGCAGTACTTC. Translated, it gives CASSLDGYEQYF.

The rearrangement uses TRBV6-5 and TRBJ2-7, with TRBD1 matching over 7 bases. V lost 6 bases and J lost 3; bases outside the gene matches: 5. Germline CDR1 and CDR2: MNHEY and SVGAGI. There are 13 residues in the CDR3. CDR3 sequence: CASRPTGFYEQYF. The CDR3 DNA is TGTGCCAGCAGACCGACAGGGTTCTACGAGCAGTACTTC.

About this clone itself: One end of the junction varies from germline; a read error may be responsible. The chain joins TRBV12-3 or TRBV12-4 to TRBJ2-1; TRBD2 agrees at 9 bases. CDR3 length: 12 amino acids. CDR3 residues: CASRPTLAGLIF. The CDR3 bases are TGTGCCAGCAGACCTACACTAGCGGGTTTAATCTTC.

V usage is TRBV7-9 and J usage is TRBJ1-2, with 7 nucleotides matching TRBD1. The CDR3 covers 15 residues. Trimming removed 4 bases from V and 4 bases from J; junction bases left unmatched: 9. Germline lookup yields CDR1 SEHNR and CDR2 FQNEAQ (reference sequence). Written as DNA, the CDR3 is TGTGCCAGCAGCTCTTCGACAGGGAGGTTCTATGGCTACACCTTC. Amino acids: CASSSSTGRFYGYTF.

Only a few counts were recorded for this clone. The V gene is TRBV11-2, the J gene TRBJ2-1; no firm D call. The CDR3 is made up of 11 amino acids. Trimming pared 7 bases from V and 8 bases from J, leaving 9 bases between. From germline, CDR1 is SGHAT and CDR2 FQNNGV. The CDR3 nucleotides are TGTGCCAGCAAGCTAGTAGATGAGCAGTTCTTC. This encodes CASKLVDEQFF.

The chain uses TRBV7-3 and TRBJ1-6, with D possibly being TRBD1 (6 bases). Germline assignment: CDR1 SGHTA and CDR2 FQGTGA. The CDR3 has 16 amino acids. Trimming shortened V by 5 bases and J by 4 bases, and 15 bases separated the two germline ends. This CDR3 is CASSQGPTGYNSPLHF. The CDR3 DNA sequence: TGTGCCAGCAGCCAAGGGCCAACAGGGTATAATTCACCCCTCCACTTT.

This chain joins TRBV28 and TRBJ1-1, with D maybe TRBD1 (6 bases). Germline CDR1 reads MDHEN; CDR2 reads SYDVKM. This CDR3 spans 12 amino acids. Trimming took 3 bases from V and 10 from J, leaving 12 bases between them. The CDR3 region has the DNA TGTGCCAGCAGTTTTTTAAGAGGGGGAGCTTTCTTT. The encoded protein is CASSFLRGGAFF.

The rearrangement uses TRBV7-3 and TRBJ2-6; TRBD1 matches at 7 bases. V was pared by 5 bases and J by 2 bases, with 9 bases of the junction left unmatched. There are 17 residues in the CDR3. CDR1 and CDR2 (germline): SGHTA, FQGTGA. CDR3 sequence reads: CASSGPGTGAGANVLTF. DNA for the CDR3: TGTGCCAGCAGCGGACCCGGAACAGGGGCTGGGGCCAACGTCCTGACTTTC.

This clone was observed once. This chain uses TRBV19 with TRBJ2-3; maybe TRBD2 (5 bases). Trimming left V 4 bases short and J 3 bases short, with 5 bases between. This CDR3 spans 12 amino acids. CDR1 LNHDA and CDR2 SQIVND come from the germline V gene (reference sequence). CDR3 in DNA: TGTGCCAGTAGTAGAGGGACAGATACGCAGTATTTT. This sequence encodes CASSRGTDTQYF.

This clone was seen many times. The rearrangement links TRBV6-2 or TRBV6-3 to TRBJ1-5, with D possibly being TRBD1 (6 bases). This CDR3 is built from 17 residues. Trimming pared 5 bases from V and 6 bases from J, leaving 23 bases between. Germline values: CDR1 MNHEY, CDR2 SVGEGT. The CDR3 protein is CASSKPGTRTLGQPQHF. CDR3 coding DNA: TGTGCCAGCAGTAAACCTGGGACACGAACCTTGGGTCAGCCCCAGCATTTT.

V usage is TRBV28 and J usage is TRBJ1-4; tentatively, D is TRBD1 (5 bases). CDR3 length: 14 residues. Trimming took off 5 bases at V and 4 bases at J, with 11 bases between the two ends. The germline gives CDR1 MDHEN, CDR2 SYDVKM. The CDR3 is CASSPGRINEKLFF. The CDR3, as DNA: TGTGCCAGCAGTCCGGGACGGATTAATGAAAAACTGTTTTTT. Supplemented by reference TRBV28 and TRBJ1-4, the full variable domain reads DVKVTQSSRYLVKRTGEKVFLECVQDMDHENMFWYRQDPGLGLRLIYFSYDVKMKEKGDIPEGYSVSREKKERFSLILESASTNQTSMYLCASSPGRINEKLFFGSGTQLSVL.

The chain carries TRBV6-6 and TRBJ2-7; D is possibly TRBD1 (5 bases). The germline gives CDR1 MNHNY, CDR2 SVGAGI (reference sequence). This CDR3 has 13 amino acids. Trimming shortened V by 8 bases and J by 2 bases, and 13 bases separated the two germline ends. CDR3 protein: CASQGQGAYEQYF. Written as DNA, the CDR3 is TGTGCCAGCCAGGGCCAGGGTGCCTACGAGCAGTACTTC.

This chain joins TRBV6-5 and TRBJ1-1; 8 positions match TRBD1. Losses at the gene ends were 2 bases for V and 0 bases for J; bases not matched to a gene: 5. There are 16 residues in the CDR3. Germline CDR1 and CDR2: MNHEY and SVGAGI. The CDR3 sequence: CASSYEARGLNTEAFF. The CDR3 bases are TGTGCCAGCAGTTACGAGGCCAGGGGGCTGAACACTGAAGCTTTCTTT.

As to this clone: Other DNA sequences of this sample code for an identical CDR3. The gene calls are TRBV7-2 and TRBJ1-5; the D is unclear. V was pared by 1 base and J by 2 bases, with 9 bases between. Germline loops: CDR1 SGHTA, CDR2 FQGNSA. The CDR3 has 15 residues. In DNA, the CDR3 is TGTGCCAGCAGCTTAGTGCGGGGAGGCAATCAGCCCCAGCATTTT. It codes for CASSLVRGGNQPQHF.

The CDR3: CASSHGPTDTTGKPQHF. The DNA of the CDR3 is TGTGCCAGCAGCCATGGGCCCACAGATACAACGGGGAAGCCCCAGCATTTT. The chain joins TRBV3-1 (or the pseudogene TRBV3-2) to TRBJ1-5; D remains ambiguous. Deletions cut 3 bases from V and 8 bases from J, with 23 bases between. Germline CDR1 and CDR2: LGHDT and YNNKEL (reference sequence). The CDR3 runs to 17 residues.

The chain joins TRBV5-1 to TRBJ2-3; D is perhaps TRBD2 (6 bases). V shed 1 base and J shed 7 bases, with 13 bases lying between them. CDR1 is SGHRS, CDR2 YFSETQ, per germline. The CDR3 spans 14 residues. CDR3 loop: CASSLMTSFNTQYF. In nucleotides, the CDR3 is TGCGCCAGCAGCTTGATGACTAGTTTTAATACGCAGTATTTT.

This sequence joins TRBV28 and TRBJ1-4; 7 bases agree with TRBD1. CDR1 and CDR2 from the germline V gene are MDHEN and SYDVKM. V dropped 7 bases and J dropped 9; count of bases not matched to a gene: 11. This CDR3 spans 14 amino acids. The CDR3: CASTLLRDSKKLFF. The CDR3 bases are TGTGCCAGCACCCTCCTCCGGGACAGTAAAAAACTGTTTTTT. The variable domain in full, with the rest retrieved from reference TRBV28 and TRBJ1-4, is DVKVTQSSRYLVKRTGEKVFLECVQDMDHENMFWYRQDPGLGLRLIYFSYDVKMKEKGDIPEGYSVSREKKERFSLILESASTNQTSMYLCASTLLRDSKKLFFGSGTQLSVL.

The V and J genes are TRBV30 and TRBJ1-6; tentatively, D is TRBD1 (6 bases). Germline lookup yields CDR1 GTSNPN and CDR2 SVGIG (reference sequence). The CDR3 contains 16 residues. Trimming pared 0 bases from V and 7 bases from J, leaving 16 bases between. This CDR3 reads CAWSVFGTSRNSPLHF. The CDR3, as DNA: TGTGCCTGGAGTGTATTTGGGACATCTAGAAATTCACCCCTCCACTTT. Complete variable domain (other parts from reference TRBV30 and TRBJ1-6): SQTIHQWPATLVQPVGSPLSLECTVEGTSNPNLYWYRQAAGRGLQLLFYSVGIGQISSEVPQNLSASRPQDRQFILSSKKLLLSDSGFYLCAWSVFGTSRNSPLHFGNGTRLTVT.

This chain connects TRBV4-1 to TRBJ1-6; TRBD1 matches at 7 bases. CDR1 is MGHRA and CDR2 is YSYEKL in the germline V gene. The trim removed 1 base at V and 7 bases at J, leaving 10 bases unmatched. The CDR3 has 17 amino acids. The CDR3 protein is CASSQAGTDRRNSPLHF. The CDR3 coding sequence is TGCGCCAGCAGCCAAGCCGGGACGGACAGGAGAAATTCACCCCTCCACTTT.

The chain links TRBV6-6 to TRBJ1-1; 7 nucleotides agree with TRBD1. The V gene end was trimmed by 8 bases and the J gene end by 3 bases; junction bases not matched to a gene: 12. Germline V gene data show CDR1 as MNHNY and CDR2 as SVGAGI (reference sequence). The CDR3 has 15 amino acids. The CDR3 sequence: CASRLDRDRDTEAFF. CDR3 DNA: TGTGCCAGCCGGCTTGACAGGGATCGAGACACTGAAGCTTTCTTT.

The CDR3: CASTQGQTYTDTQYF. CDR3 nucleotides: TGTGCCAGTACCCAGGGACAGACCTACACAGATACGCAGTATTTT. The chain links TRBV19 to TRBJ2-3; TRBD1 agrees at 7 bases. This CDR3 region has 15 residues. Losses at the gene ends were 7 bases for V and 2 bases for J; bases not matched to a gene: 9. Germline CDR1 LNHDA, CDR2 SQIVND (reference sequence).

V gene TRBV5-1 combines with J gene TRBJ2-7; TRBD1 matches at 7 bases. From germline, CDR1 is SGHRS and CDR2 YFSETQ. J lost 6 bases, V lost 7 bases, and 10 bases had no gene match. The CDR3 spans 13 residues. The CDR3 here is CASGTTGPPEQYF. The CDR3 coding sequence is TGCGCCAGCGGAACGACAGGGCCCCCCGAGCAGTACTTC.

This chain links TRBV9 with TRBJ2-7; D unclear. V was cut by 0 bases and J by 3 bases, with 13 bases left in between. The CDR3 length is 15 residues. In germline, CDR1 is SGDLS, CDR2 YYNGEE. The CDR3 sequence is CASSVGERNSYEQYF. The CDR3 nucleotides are TGTGCCAGCAGCGTAGGGGAACGTAATAGCTACGAGCAGTACTTC. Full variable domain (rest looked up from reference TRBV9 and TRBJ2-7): DSGVTQTPKHLITATGQRVTLRCSPRSGDLSVYWYQQSLDQGLQFLIQYYNGEERAKGNILERFSAQQFPDLHSELNLSSLELGDSALYFCASSVGERNSYEQYFGPGTRLTVT.

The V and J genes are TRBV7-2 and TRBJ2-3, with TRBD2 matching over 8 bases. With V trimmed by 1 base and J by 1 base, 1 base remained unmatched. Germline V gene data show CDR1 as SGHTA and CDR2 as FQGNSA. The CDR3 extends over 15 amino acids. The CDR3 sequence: CASSLGSGGTDTQYF. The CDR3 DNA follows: TGTGCCAGCAGCTTAGGTAGCGGGGGCACAGATACGCAGTATTTT. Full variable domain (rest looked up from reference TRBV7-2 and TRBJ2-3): GAGVSQSPSNKVTEKGKDVELRCDPISGHTALYWYRQSLGQGLEFLIYFQGNSAPDKSGLPSDRFSAERTGGSVSTLTIQRTQQEDSAVYLCASSLGSGGTDTQYFGPGTRLTVL.

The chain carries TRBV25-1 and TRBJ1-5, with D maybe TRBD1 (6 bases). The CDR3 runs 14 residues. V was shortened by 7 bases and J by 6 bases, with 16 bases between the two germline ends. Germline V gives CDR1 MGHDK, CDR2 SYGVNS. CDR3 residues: CASNPPGAPQPQHF. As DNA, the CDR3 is TGTGCCAGCAACCCCCCGGGGGCTCCTCAGCCCCAGCATTTT.